This T cell receptor (beta chain) was observed in a study of blood T cell repertoires in COVID-19. In the study overall: COVID-19 samples collected from the United States, Italy and Spain covered acute and convalescent phases. T cells, B-cell-depleted T cells, or PBMCs provided the cDNA or gDNA that served as material.

Data came from immunoSEQ multiplex PCR; TCRdb stores just in-frame clones and leaves some out. The sample has roughly 62,000 clones; around 90% are singletons. What was sequenced was peripheral blood. This receptor was obtained from a man aged 65-85 years with acute or convalescent COVID-19.

CDR3 residues: CASSPFPLAAIGEQFF. The CDR3 coding sequence is TGTGCCAGCTCACCTTTCCCACTAGCGGCGATAGGGGAGCAGTTCTTC. The chain recombines TRBV18 with TRBJ2-1; TRBD2 aligns across 8 bases. Trimming took 3 bases from V and 10 from J; bases not matched to a gene: 14. Germline V gives CDR1 KGHSH, CDR2 LQKENI. The CDR3 has 16 amino acids.